The 21 T cell receptor beta chains in this list originate from one sample, sequenced in a study of response to subunit inactivated influenza vaccine. TCRdb re-derived calls from the RT-PCR reads in MiXCR, one entry per CDR3 protein. Among some 570,000 distinct CDR3 sequences, roughly 10% were seen once, and the ten largest hold approximately 9.9%. This sample was shared with a second study, whose subject was T cells expressing NK-cell markers. This second study says: In generating TCR beta cDNA, 5'RACE template switching with UMIs was used.

This specimen consisted of PBMCs from blood, obtained on the day of vaccination. Every receptor here comes from a man aged 50 or older who received an inactivated influenza vaccine.

V is TRBV20-1 and J is TRBJ1-5; D is unclear. Looked up from germline, CDR1 is DFQATT and CDR2 is SNEGSKA (reference sequence). V was cut by 3 bases and J by 0 bases, with 12 bases left in between. The CDR3 totals 15 residues. This CDR3 reads CSARGGGTSNQPQHF. The CDR3 DNA reads TGCAGTGCTAGGGGTGGCGGTACTAGCAATCAGCCCCAGCATTTT.

V usage is TRBV12-3 or TRBV12-4 and J usage is TRBJ1-1, with D hard to call. CDR3 length equals 14 residues. V lost 6 bases and J 4 bases, leaving 15 bases between the germline ends. CDR3 coding DNA: TGTGCCAGCAGCGGCCTTGGAGCTGGCACTGAAGCTTTCTTT. It is translated as CASSGLGAGTEAFF.

This clonotype came up many times. Here the CDR3 reads CASSLLAGAGNEQFF. The CDR3 nucleotides are TGTGCCAGCAGTTTATTGGCGGGAGCGGGTAATGAGCAGTTCTTC. J is TRBJ2-1 and V is TRBV28; 7 nucleotides match TRBD2. Germline V CDR1 and CDR2: MDHEN, SYDVKM. V gave up 1 base and J gave up 7 bases; unmatched junction bases: 7. This CDR3 is 15 amino acids long.

In this sample, this clonotype turned up many times. This chain's CDR3 is CASSVAGRAATGELFF. The CDR3 nucleotides are TGCGCCAGCAGCGTCGCCGGGAGGGCCGCCACCGGGGAGCTGTTTTTT. The rearrangement joins TRBV5-1 to TRBJ2-2; 8 nucleotides line up with TRBD2. V trimming: 4 bases; J trimming: 4 bases; junction bases outside the gene matches: 9. CDR3 length: 16 residues. Germline V gene sequence: CDR1 SGHRS, CDR2 YFSETQ.

The J gene is TRBJ2-3, the V gene TRBV7-2; possible D gene TRBD2, 6 bases. Trimming removed 4 bases at V and 0 bases at J, with 14 bases between. Germline V gene data show CDR1 as SGHTA and CDR2 as FQGNSA. This CDR3 is 16 amino acids long. The CDR3 protein is CASSWGLDASTDTQYF. The CDR3 coding sequence is TGTGCCAGCAGCTGGGGACTCGACGCCAGCACAGATACGCAGTATTTT.

This clonotype has a handful of counts. The genes are TRBV11-2 and TRBJ2-1; D uncertain. Trimming pared 2 bases from V and 5 bases from J, leaving 10 bases between. The CDR3 is made up of 14 amino acids. Germline assignment: CDR1 SGHAT and CDR2 FQNNGV. The CDR3 coding sequence is TGTGCCAGCAGCTTATTCCGCGTCGACAATGAGCAGTTCTTC. This encodes CASSLFRVDNEQFF.

This clonotype was observed a handful of times. The rearrangement uses TRBV11-2 and TRBJ2-5, with TRBD2 identical over 10 bases. The germline V gene encodes CDR1 SGHAT and CDR2 FQNNGV. Trimming cost V 5 bases and J 5 bases; bases outside gene matches: 8. The CDR3 has 15 residues. The CDR3 loop is CASSLSGGALETQYF. The CDR3 coding sequence is TGTGCCAGCAGCCTAAGCGGGGGGGCCCTGGAGACCCAGTACTTC.

This clonotype was picked up many times. The V call is TRBV20-1, the J call TRBJ2-3, with 7 bases lining up with TRBD1. V trimming: 6 bases; J trimming: 0 bases; junction bases outside the gene matches: 9. The CDR3 extends over 15 amino acids. The germline gives CDR1 DFQATT, CDR2 SNEGSKA (reference sequence). The CDR3 spells CSASDRVRSTDTQYF. CDR3 DNA sequence: TGCAGTGCGAGTGACAGGGTGAGAAGCACAGATACGCAGTATTTT.

This chain uses TRBV5-1 with TRBJ2-5; unclear D gene. Trimming cost V 0 bases and J 5 bases, with 11 bases left between them. Germline-derived CDR1 and CDR2 are SGHRS and YFSETQ. CDR3 length equals 14 residues. The chain's CDR3 is CASSLGSNGETQYF. The CDR3 region has the DNA TGCGCCAGCAGCTTGGGATCGAACGGGGAGACCCAGTACTTC.

This clonotype was seen more than once but under ten times. This chain joins TRBV19 and TRBJ2-5, with D perhaps matching TRBD1 (6 bases). The CDR3 loop spans 15 amino acids. Germline CDR1 LNHDA, CDR2 SQIVND (reference sequence). V was trimmed by 4 bases and J by 9 bases, leaving 21 bases between them. The CDR3 spells CASSTGQISQGSQYF. In DNA form, the CDR3 reads TGTGCCAGTAGTACTGGACAAATTTCCCAGGGGTCCCAGTACTTC.

Only a few counts were recorded for this clonotype. V is TRBV6-1 and J is TRBJ1-5; D not resolved. V lost 7 bases and J 7 bases, leaving 11 bases between the germline ends. CDR1 MNHNS and CDR2 SASEGT come from the germline V gene. CDR3 length equals 12 residues. The CDR3 DNA is TGTGCCAGCACTGACGGTCCCCAGCCCCAGCATTTT. Protein sequence: CASTDGPQPQHF.

This sequence joins TRBV20-1 and TRBJ2-3, with 15 bases matching TRBD2. This CDR3 has 19 residues. The ends lost 2 bases at V and 1 base at J; junction bases unmatched: 10. The germline V gene has CDR1 DFQATT and CDR2 SNEGSKA (reference sequence). This CDR3 is CSARSPGLAGGSGTDTQYF. The CDR3 DNA is TGCAGTGCTAGAAGCCCGGGACTAGCGGGGGGCAGCGGCACAGATACGCAGTATTTT.

This clonotype has only a few counts. Here the CDR3 reads CSATGLAGGGLYQETQYF. CDR3 bases: TGCAGTGCTACTGGACTAGCGGGAGGGGGTTTGTACCAAGAGACCCAGTACTTC. J is TRBJ2-5 and V is TRBV20-1; 15 bases map to TRBD2. CDR1 is DFQATT and CDR2 is SNEGSKA in the germline V gene (reference sequence). The CDR3 sequence is 18 residues long. Unmatched junction bases numbered 9, after V lost 4 bases and J lost 0 bases.

This clonotype was detected many times. The junction does not match germline at one end; this may be a read error. The chain employs TRBV5-1 and TRBJ2-3; perhaps TRBD2 as D (6 bases). CDR1 is SGHRS, CDR2 YFSETQ, per germline. The CDR3 totals 14 residues. DNA for the CDR3: TGTGCCAGCAGCCTAAGCCGGGGGACAGATACGCAGTATTTT. Translation gives CASSLSRGTDTQYF. The entire variable domain, with the rest obtained from reference TRBV5-1 and TRBJ2-3, is as follows: KAGVTQTPRYLIKTRGQQVTLSCSPISGHRSVSWYQQTPGQGLQFLFEYFSETQRNKGNFPGRFSGRQFSNSRSEMNVSTLELGDSALYLCASSLSRGTDTQYFGPGTRLTVL.

V usage is TRBV19 and J usage is TRBJ2-7; D call uncertain. Germline CDR1 and CDR2: LNHDA and SQIVND (reference sequence). Between the trimmed V and J ends, which lost 2 bases and 2 bases, there was a span of 10 bases. This CDR3 contains 14 residues. The chain's CDR3 is CASSIKDPPYEQYF. DNA of the CDR3: TGTGCCAGTAGTATAAAGGATCCCCCCTACGAGCAGTACTTC.

V and J are TRBV20-1 and TRBJ2-1; TRBD1 might be the D (5 bases). Germline V gene data show CDR1 as DFQATT and CDR2 as SNEGSKA (reference sequence). V lost 2 bases and J 7 bases, leaving 15 bases between the germline ends. The CDR3 runs 14 residues. In DNA, the CDR3 is TGCAGTGCTAGACAGGGTCTATTCAGGAATGAGCAGTTCTTC. It codes for CSARQGLFRNEQFF.

This sequence joins TRBV9 and TRBJ2-7; D perhaps matches TRBD1 (6 bases). Trimming took off 0 bases at V and 6 bases at J, with 10 bases between the two ends. This CDR3 spans 13 amino acids. Germline V gene data show CDR1 as SGDLS and CDR2 as YYNGEE. CDR3: CASSVDGGSEQYF. The CDR3 DNA follows: TGTGCCAGCAGCGTAGATGGGGGCTCCGAGCAGTACTTC.

The chain joins TRBV5-1 to TRBJ2-3; 7 nucleotides align to TRBD2. Germline CDR1 SGHRS, CDR2 YFSETQ. Trimming took 5 bases from V and 6 from J; bases not matched to a gene: 6. This CDR3 contains 13 residues. As DNA, the CDR3 is TGCGCCAGCAGAGGACTAGTCCAGGATACGCAGTATTTT. This codes for CASRGLVQDTQYF.

This clonotype was counted at least ten times. This rearrangement joins TRBV28 to TRBJ1-2, with D perhaps TRBD1 (5 bases). Trimming left V 4 bases short and J 4 bases short, with 10 bases between. The CDR3 is 13 amino acids. CDR1 and CDR2 (germline): MDHEN, SYDVKM. The CDR3 sequence is CASSSTVAYGYTF. The CDR3 DNA follows: TGTGCCAGCAGTTCGACAGTCGCCTATGGCTACACCTTC.

The rearrangement uses TRBV4-3 and TRBJ2-1, with TRBD2 matching over 8 bases. Germline V gene lookup returns CDR1 LGHNA and CDR2 YSLEER. The CDR3 length is 17 residues. The J segment lost 3 bases and the V segment lost 4 bases, leaving 11 bases of the junction unmatched. The CDR3 DNA is TGCGCCAGCAGCCCAACCTTAGCGGGGTCAATCTACAATGAGCAGTTCTTC. It specifies CASSPTLAGSIYNEQFF.

The chain uses TRBV20-1 and TRBJ2-2, with D perhaps TRBD1 (6 bases). CDR3 size: 15 residues. V was cut by 2 bases and J by 2 bases, with 12 bases left in between. CDR1 is DFQATT and CDR2 is SNEGSKA in the germline V gene (reference sequence). The CDR3 DNA is TGCAGTGCTAGAAAGACAGGAATAAACACCGGGGAGCTGTTTTTT. It specifies CSARKTGINTGELFF.